This T cell receptor beta chain was documented in a study of cytomegalovirus exposure and HLA in healthy donors. Overall study findings and caveats: Association of 15,000 to 20,000 TCR beta sequences with HLA alleles was found at 0.05 false discovery rate in a later analysis. In a later analysis, TCR association rates varied by HLA locus: DRB1 most, HLA-C fewest. The study assumed roughly uniform donor sequencing depth for presence/absence analyses. Reportedly, TCR beta sequences accurately predicted HLA-A and HLA-B alleles in most subjects.

The PCR contained 60 Vbeta and 13 Jbeta primers. This table comes from immunoSEQ multiplex PCR, and its TCRdb copy is limited to in-frame clones, with some not included. Of around 210,000 clones in the sample, roughly 80% were seen once. Notes on this clone: What it binds is unknown.

The V end was cut by 5 bases, the J end by 2 bases, with 7 bases between. Germline values: CDR1 SGHVS, CDR2 FQNEAQ. This CDR3 has 13 residues. The chain is built from TRBV7-8 and TRBJ1-5; D is perhaps TRBD1 (5 bases). The clonotype was recovered from a man aged 50-59 years in good health and CMV-seronegative. Sequenced input: PBMCs. CDR3 residues: CASSKGGNQPQHF. CDR3 bases: TGTGCCAGCAGCAAAGGGGGCAATCAGCCCCAGCATTTT. The full variable domain, its missing parts supplied by reference TRBV7-8 and TRBJ1-5, is GAGVSQSPRYKVAKRGQDVALRCDPISGHVSLFWYQQALGQGPEFLTYFQNEAQLDKSGLPSDRFFAERPEGSVSTLKIQRTQQEDSAVYLCASSKGGNQPQHFGDGTRLSIL.